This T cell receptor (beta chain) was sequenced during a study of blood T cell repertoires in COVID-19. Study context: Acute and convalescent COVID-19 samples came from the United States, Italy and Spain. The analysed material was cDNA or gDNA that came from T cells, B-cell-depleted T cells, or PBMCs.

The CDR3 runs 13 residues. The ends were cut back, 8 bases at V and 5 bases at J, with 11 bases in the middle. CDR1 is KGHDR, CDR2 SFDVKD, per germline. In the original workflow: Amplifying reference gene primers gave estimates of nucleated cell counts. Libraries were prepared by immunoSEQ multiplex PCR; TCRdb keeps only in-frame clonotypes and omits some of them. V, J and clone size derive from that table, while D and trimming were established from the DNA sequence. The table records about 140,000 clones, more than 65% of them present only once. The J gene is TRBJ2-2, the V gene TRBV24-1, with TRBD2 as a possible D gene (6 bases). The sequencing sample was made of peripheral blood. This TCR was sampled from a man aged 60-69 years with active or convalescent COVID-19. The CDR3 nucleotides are TGTGCCACCAATCTTGCGGGAACCGGGGAGCTGTTTTTT. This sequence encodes CATNLAGTGELFF.